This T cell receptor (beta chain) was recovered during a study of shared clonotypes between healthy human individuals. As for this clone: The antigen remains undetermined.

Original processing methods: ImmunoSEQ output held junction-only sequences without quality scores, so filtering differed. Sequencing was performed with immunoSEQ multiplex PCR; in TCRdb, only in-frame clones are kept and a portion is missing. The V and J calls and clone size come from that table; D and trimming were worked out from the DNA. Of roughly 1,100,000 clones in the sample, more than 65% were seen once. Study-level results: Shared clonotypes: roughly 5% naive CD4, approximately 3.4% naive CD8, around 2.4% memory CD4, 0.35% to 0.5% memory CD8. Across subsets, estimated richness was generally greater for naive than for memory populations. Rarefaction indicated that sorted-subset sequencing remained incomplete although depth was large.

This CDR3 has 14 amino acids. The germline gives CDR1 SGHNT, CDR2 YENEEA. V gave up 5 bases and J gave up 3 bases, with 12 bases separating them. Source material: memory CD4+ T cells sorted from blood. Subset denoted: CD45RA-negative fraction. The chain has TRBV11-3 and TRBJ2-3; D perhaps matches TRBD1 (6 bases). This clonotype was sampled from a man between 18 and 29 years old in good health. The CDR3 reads CASSEQGRTDTQYF. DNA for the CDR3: TGTGCCAGCAGCGAACAGGGACGTACAGATACGCAGTATTTT.